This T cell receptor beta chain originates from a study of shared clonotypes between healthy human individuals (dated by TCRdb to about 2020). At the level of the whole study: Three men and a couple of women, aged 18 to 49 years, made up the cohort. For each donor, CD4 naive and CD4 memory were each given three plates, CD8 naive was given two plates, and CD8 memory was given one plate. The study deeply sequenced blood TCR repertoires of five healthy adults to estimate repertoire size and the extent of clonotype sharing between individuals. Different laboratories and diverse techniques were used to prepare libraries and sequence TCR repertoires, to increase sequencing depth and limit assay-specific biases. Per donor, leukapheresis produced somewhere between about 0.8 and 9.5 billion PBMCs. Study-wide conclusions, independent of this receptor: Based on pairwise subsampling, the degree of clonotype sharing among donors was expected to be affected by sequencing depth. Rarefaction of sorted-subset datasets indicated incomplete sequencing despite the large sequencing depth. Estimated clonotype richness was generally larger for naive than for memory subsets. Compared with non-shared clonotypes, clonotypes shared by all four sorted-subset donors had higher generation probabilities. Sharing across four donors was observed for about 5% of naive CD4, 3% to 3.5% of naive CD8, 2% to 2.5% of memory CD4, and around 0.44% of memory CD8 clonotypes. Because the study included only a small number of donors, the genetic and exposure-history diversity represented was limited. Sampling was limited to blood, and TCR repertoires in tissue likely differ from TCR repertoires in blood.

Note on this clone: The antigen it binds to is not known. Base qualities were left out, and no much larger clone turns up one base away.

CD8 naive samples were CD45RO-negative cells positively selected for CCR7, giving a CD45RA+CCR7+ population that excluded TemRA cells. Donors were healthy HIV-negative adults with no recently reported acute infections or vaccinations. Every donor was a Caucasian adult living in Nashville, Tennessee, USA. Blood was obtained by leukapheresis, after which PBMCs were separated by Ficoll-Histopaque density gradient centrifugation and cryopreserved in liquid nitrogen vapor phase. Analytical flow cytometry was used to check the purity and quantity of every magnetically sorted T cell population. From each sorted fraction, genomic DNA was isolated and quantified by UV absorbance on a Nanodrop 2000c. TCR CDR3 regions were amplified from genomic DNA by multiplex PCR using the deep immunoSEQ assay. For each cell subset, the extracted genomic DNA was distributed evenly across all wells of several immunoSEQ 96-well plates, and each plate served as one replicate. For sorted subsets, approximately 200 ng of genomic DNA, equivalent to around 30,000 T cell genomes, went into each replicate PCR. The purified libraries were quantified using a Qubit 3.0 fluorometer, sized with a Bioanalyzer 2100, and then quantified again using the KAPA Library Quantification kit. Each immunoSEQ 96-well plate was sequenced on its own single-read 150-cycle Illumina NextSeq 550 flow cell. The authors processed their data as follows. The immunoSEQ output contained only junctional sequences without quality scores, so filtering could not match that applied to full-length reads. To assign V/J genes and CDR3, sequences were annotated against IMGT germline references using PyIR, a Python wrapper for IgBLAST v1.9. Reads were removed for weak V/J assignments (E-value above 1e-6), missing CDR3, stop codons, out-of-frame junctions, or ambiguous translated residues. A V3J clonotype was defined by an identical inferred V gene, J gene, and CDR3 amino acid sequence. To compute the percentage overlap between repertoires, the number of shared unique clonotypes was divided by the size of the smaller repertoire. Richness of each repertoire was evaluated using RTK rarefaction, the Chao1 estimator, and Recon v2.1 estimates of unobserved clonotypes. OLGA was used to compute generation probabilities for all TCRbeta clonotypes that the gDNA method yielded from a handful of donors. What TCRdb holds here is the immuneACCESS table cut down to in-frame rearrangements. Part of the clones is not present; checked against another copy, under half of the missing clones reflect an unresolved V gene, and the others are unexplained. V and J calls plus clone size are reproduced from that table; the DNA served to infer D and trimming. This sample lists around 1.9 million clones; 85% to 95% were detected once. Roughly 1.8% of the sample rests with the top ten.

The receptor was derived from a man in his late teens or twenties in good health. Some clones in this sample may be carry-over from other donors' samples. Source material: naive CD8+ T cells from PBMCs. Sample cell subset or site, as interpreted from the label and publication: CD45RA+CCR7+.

The CDR3 sequence is CATMRTGELFF. The bases read TGTGCCACCATGAGAACCGGGGAGCTGTTTTTT. Here the chain combines TRBV6-5 and TRBJ2-2; no D gene can be assigned with confidence. The CDR3 spans 11 residues, from the cysteine through the phenylalanine. The sequence is cut down to CDR3 DNA, 33 bases in frame from base 1. CDR1 and CDR2, looked up from the germline V gene, are MNHEY and SVGAGI. A distance of 8 bases separates the germline ends of V and J, which lose 10 bases and 5 bases respectively.